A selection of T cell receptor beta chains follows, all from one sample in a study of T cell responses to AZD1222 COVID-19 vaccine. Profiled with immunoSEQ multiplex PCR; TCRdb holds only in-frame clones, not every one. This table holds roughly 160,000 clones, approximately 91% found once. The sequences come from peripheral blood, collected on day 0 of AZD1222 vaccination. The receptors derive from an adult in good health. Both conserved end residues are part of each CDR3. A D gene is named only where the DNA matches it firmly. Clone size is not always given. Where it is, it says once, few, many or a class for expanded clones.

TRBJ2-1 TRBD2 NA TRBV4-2 CASSHLAGGYNEQFF TGTGCCAGCAGCCACCTAGCGGGGGGATACAATGAGCAGTTCTTC
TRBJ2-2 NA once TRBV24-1 CATSEGIGLTTGELFF TGTGCCACCAGTGAAGGAATAGGTTTGACCACCGGGGAGCTGTTTTTT
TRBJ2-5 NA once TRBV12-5 CASGPGGDAAQYF TGTGCTAGTGGTCCCGGGGGCGATGCGGCCCAGTACTTC
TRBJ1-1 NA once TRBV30 CAWTTLTEAFF TGTGCCTGGACGACCTTGACTGAAGCTTTCTTT
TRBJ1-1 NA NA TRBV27 CASSLNLNTEAFF TGTGCCAGCAGTTTAAACTTGAACACTGAAGCTTTCTTT
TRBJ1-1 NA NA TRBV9 CASSVVGAEAFF TGTGCCAGCAGCGTAGTGGGAGCTGAAGCTTTCTTT
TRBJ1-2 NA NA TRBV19 CASRMDRILGYTF TGTGCCAGTAGGATGGACAGAATCCTCGGCTACACCTTC
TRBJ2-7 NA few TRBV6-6 CASSYSSSGRPYEQYF TGTGCCAGCAGTTACTCTTCCAGCGGACGACCCTACGAGCAGTACTTC
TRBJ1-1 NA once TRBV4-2 CASSQALRNTEAFF TGTGCCAGCAGCCAAGCGTTGCGGAACACTGAAGCTTTCTTT
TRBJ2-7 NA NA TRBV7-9 CASSLAQSFYEQYF TGTGCCAGCAGCTTGGCTCAATCGTTCTACGAGCAGTACTTC
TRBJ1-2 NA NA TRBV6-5 CASRSGGFAIDGYTF TGTGCCAGCAGGTCCGGCGGGTTCGCAATCGATGGCTACACCTTC
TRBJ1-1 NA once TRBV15 CATSRDYGNTEAFF TGTGCCACCAGCAGAGATTATGGCAACACTGAAGCTTTCTTT
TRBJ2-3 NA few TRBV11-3 CASSLDRVTQYF TGTGCCAGCAGCTTAGACAGGGTTACGCAGTATTTT
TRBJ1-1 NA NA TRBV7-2 CASSPQRPLGRNTEAFF TGTGCCAGCAGCCCACAACGACCTTTAGGGCGGAACACTGAAGCTTTCTTT
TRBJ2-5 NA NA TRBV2 CASRQDQETQYF TGTGCCAGCAGGCAGGATCAAGAGACCCAGTACTTC
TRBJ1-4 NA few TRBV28 CASSFGQGRGEKLFF TGTGCCAGCAGTTTTGGGCAGGGACGTGGTGAAAAACTGTTTTTT
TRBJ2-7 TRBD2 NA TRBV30 CAWSFSTSGSFRSYEQYF TGTGCCTGGAGTTTCTCGACTAGCGGGAGTTTTCGCTCCTACGAGCAGTACTTC
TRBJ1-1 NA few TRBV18 CASSPRGGPGTEAFF TGTGCCAGCTCACCACGGGGGGGTCCAGGGACTGAAGCTTTCTTT
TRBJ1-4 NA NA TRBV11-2 CASSLRIRVEEKLFF TGTGCCAGCAGCTTAAGGATCAGGGTTGAGGAAAAACTGTTTTTT
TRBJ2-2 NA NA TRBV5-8 CASSLVGATLYTGELFF TGTGCCAGCAGCTTGGTGGGGGCCACCCTTTACACCGGGGAGCTGTTTTTT
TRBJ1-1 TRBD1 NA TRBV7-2 CASSRQGGGTEAFF TGTGCCAGCAGCAGACAGGGTGGTGGGACTGAAGCTTTCTTT
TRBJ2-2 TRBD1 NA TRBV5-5 CASTERQGQNTGELFF TGTGCCAGCACCGAGAGACAGGGGCAGAACACCGGGGAGCTGTTTTTT
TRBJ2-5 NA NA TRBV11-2 CASSFRIQETQYF TGTGCCAGCAGCTTTCGCATCCAAGAGACCCAGTACTTC
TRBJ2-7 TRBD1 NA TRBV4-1 CASSQDQGARSYEQYF TGCGCCAGCAGCCAAGATCAGGGGGCTCGGTCCTACGAGCAGTACTTC
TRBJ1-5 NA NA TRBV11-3 CASSHRVSNQPQHF TGTGCCAGCAGCCACAGGGTGTCCAATCAGCCCCAGCATTTT
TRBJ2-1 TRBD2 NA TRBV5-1 CASGGGEYNEQFF TGCGCCAGCGGCGGGGGAGAATACAATGAGCAGTTCTTC
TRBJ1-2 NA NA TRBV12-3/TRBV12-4 CASSLGYDGYTF TGTGCCAGCAGCCTCGGTTATGACGGCTACACCTTC
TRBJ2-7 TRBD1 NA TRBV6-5 CASSSGQGLEQYF TGTGCCAGCAGTTCGGGACAGGGTCTCGAGCAGTACTTC
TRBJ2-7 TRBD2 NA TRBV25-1 CASGGGEQYF TGTGCCAGCGGGGGGGGCGAGCAGTACTTC
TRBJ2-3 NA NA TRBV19 CASSIGSGSTDTQYF TGTGCCAGTAGTATTGGCTCCGGCAGCACAGATACGCAGTATTTT
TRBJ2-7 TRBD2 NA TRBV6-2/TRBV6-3 CASSYRLAGETEQYF TGTGCCAGCAGTTATCGACTAGCGGGAGAAACAGAGCAGTACTTC
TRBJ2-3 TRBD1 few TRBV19 CASSTRTGGADTQYF TGTGCCAGTAGTACCCGGACAGGGGGAGCAGATACGCAGTATTTT
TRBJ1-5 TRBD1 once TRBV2 CASSLPLGTVNQPQHF TGTGCCAGCAGTCTCCCTCTTGGGACAGTTAATCAGCCCCAGCATTTT
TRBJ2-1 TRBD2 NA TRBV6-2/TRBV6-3 CASSLMGLAGYNEQFF TGTGCCAGCAGTTTAATGGGACTAGCGGGATACAATGAGCAGTTCTTC
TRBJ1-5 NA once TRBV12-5 CASARTAQPQHF TGTGCTAGTGCCCGAACAGCCCAGCCCCAGCATTTT
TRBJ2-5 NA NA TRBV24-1 CATSDAGELRETQYF TGTGCCACCAGTGATGCAGGGGAGCTGCGAGAGACCCAGTACTTC
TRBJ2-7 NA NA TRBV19 CASTEGYTYEQYF TGTGCCAGCACGGAGGGATATACCTACGAGCAGTACTTC
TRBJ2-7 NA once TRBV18 CASSSILAESSYEQYF TGTGCCAGCTCATCGATACTAGCAGAGAGTTCCTACGAGCAGTACTTC
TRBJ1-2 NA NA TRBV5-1 CASSDSYGYTF TGCGCCAGCTCGGACAGTTATGGCTACACCTTC
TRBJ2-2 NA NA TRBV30 CAWRPGQLNTGELFF TGTGCCTGGAGACCCGGACAGCTGAACACCGGGGAGCTGTTTTTT
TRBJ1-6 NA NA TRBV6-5 CASSPTGSPLHF TGTGCCAGCAGTCCGACTGGCTCACCCCTCCACTTT
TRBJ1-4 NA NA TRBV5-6 CASSPGRGGEKLFF TGTGCCAGCAGCCCCGGTAGGGGCGGCGAAAAACTGTTTTTT
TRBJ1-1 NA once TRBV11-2 CASSPPTGATEAFF TGTGCCAGCAGCCCCCCGACGGGCGCAACTGAAGCTTTCTTT
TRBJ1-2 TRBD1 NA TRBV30 CAWQGGQHGYTF TGTGCCTGGCAGGGGGGGCAACATGGCTACACCTTC
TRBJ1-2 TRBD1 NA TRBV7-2 CASSLGLWGTGRDYGYTF TGTGCCAGCAGCTTGGGGCTTTGGGGGACAGGTCGTGACTATGGCTACACCTTC
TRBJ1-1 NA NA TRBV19 CASSSPPGGTEAFF TGTGCCAGTAGTTCCCCCCCCGGGGGCACTGAAGCTTTCTTT
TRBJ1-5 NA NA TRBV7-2 CASSSSSAGNQPQHF TGTGCCAGCAGCTCGTCAAGTGCGGGCAATCAGCCCCAGCATTTT
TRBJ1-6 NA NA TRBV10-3 CAISESYNSPLHF TGTGCCATCAGTGAGTCATATAATTCACCCCTCCACTTT
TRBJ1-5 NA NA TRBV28 CASSYGASNQPQHF TGTGCCAGCAGTTATGGCGCGAGCAATCAGCCCCAGCATTTT
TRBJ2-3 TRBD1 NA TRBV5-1 CASHRDRAGTDTQYF TGCGCCAGCCACCGGGACAGGGCGGGCACAGATACGCAGTATTTT
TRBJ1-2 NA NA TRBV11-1 CASSLGDGPNYGYTF TGTGCCAGCAGCTTAGGTGACGGCCCTAACTATGGCTACACCTTC
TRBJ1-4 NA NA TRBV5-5 CASSPGPGREKLFF TGTGCCAGCAGCCCCGGGCCCGGACGGGAAAAACTGTTTTTT
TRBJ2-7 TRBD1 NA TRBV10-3 CAISESGQGALGQYF TGTGCCATCAGTGAGTCGGGACAGGGGGCATTAGGGCAGTACTTC
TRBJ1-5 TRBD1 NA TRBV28 CASSTDRESNQPQHF TGTGCCAGCAGTACCGACAGGGAGAGCAATCAGCCCCAGCATTTT
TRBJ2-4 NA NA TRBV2 CASSERGTTTNIQYF TGTGCCAGCAGTGAAAGGGGGACGACTACAAACATTCAGTACTTC
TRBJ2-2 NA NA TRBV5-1 CASNPPGGSADTGELFF TGCGCCAGCAACCCCCCGGGCGGCTCGGCGGACACCGGGGAGCTGTTTTTT
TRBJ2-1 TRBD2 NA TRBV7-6 CASSNLAGGAYNEQFF TGTGCCAGCAGCAATCTAGCGGGAGGGGCCTACAATGAGCAGTTCTTC
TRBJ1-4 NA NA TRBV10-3 CAISDPLIAAEKLFF TGTGCCATCAGTGATCCCCTGATTGCGGCTGAAAAACTGTTTTTT
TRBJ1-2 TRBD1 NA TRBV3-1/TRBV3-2 CASRPTGRDYGYTF TGTGCCAGCAGGCCGACAGGGAGAGACTATGGCTACACCTTC
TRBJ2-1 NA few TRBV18 CASSPTLNGDNEQFF TGTGCCAGCTCACCAACTCTAAACGGGGACAATGAGCAGTTCTTC